These T cell receptor beta chains were read from a single sample in a study of cytomegalovirus exposure and HLA in healthy donors. Assay: immunoSEQ multiplex PCR; the TCRdb copy retains only in-frame clones and omits some. The repertoire has some 190,000 clones, about nine tenths of them found once; the top ten carry roughly 0.98%. Sample: PBMCs. These TCRs come from a boy between 2 and 10 years old in good health and CMV-seronegative. The CDR3 runs from the conserved cysteine through the conserved F or W. Each record gives: CDR3 protein, CDR3 DNA, clone size, CDR3 length, J gene, V gene, D gene. D genes are given only for firm matches. Only part of the rows carry a size: once, few, many, or a class if the clone is expanded.

CDR3 protein: CASSFSGRVGNEQFF; CDR3 DNA: TGTGCCAGCAGCTTTAGCGGGAGGGTAGGCAATGAGCAGTTCTTC; clone size: NA; CDR3 length: 15; J gene: TRBJ2-1; V gene: TRBV5-4; D gene: TRBD2
CDR3 protein: CSSSSFLTSGSQNEQFF; CDR3 DNA: TGTTCCAGCAGCTCCTTCCTAACTAGCGGGAGTCAGAATGAGCAGTTCTTC; clone size: NA; CDR3 length: 17; J gene: TRBJ2-1; V gene: TRBV7-9; D gene: TRBD2
CDR3 protein: CASSRTRHRVYEQYF; CDR3 DNA: TGTGCCAGCAGCCGGACCCGTCACAGGGTTTACGAGCAGTACTTC; clone size: NA; CDR3 length: 15; J gene: TRBJ2-7; V gene: TRBV11-2; D gene: NA
CDR3 protein: CASSSGDLNYEQYF; CDR3 DNA: TGTGCCAGCAGTTCGGGAGATCTGAACTACGAGCAGTACTTC; clone size: NA; CDR3 length: 14; J gene: TRBJ2-7; V gene: TRBV28; D gene: NA
CDR3 protein: CASSRGGQEQYF; CDR3 DNA: TGTGCCAGCAGCCGCGGGGGGCAGGAGCAGTACTTC; clone size: NA; CDR3 length: 12; J gene: TRBJ2-7; V gene: TRBV7-9; D gene: TRBD2
CDR3 protein: CASSPGGNGNTIYF; CDR3 DNA: TGTGCCAGTAGCCCTGGCGGTAATGGAAACACCATATATTTT; clone size: NA; CDR3 length: 14; J gene: TRBJ1-3; V gene: TRBV19; D gene: NA
CDR3 protein: CAARASGGAYEQYF; CDR3 DNA: TGTGCCGCCAGAGCTAGCGGGGGGGCGTACGAGCAGTACTTC; clone size: once; CDR3 length: 14; J gene: TRBJ2-7; V gene: TRBV6-5; D gene: TRBD2
CDR3 protein: CASSPGTEAFF; CDR3 DNA: TGTGCCAGCAGCCCCGGTACTGAAGCTTTCTTT; clone size: NA; CDR3 length: 11; J gene: TRBJ1-1; V gene: TRBV7-9; D gene: NA
CDR3 protein: CASSYNTNYGYTF; CDR3 DNA: TGTGCCAGCAGCTACAATACTAACTATGGCTACACCTTC; clone size: NA; CDR3 length: 13; J gene: TRBJ1-2; V gene: TRBV7-2; D gene: NA
CDR3 protein: CARRGGWVFQPQHF; CDR3 DNA: TGTGCCAGAAGGGGCGGGTGGGTTTTCCAGCCCCAGCATTTT; clone size: NA; CDR3 length: 14; J gene: TRBJ1-5; V gene: TRBV5-3; D gene: NA
CDR3 protein: CASSVEGTRGSPLHF; CDR3 DNA: TGTGCCAGCAGCGTAGAAGGAACCCGGGGTTCACCCCTCCACTTT; clone size: NA; CDR3 length: 15; J gene: TRBJ1-6; V gene: TRBV9; D gene: NA
CDR3 protein: CASSIQGPSGNTIYF; CDR3 DNA: TGTGCCAGTAGTATCCAGGGTCCCTCTGGAAACACCATATATTTT; clone size: NA; CDR3 length: 15; J gene: TRBJ1-3; V gene: TRBV19; D gene: NA
CDR3 protein: CATSRAGSGRGYTF; CDR3 DNA: TGTGCCACCAGCAGAGCGGGGTCGGGGAGGGGCTACACCTTC; clone size: NA; CDR3 length: 14; J gene: TRBJ1-2; V gene: TRBV15; D gene: NA
CDR3 protein: CASSHPTEQYF; CDR3 DNA: TGTGCCAGCAGCCATCCTACCGAGCAGTACTTC; clone size: once; CDR3 length: 11; J gene: TRBJ2-7; V gene: TRBV14; D gene: NA
CDR3 protein: CASSSLAESYEQYF; CDR3 DNA: TGTGCCAGCTCATCGCTAGCGGAGTCCTACGAGCAGTACTTC; clone size: NA; CDR3 length: 14; J gene: TRBJ2-7; V gene: TRBV18; D gene: TRBD2
CDR3 protein: CASSSPASGQEHGYTF; CDR3 DNA: TGTGCCAGCAGTTCACCCGCCTCGGGACAGGAGCATGGCTACACCTTC; clone size: NA; CDR3 length: 16; J gene: TRBJ1-2; V gene: TRBV27; D gene: TRBD1
CDR3 protein: CASSASPTLGTEAFF; CDR3 DNA: TGTGCCAGCAGCGCCTCCCCTACCCTAGGCACTGAAGCTTTCTTT; clone size: NA; CDR3 length: 15; J gene: TRBJ1-1; V gene: TRBV9; D gene: NA
CDR3 protein: CASSPTRAGDFYGYTF; CDR3 DNA: TGTGCCAGCAGCCCAACCCGGGCGGGGGATTTCTATGGCTACACCTTC; clone size: NA; CDR3 length: 16; J gene: TRBJ1-2; V gene: TRBV11-2; D gene: NA
CDR3 protein: CASSLTLAGGRAEQYF; CDR3 DNA: TGTGCCAGCAGCTTAACGCTAGCGGGGGGGAGGGCCGAGCAGTACTTC; clone size: NA; CDR3 length: 16; J gene: TRBJ2-7; V gene: TRBV11-3; D gene: TRBD2
CDR3 protein: CAWSRGLAGGTDTQYF; CDR3 DNA: TGTGCCTGGAGTAGGGGACTAGCGGGGGGCACAGATACGCAGTATTTT; clone size: NA; CDR3 length: 16; J gene: TRBJ2-3; V gene: TRBV30; D gene: TRBD2
CDR3 protein: CASSSPYGTPSGNTIYF; CDR3 DNA: TGTGCCAGCAGTTCTCCATACGGGACACCCTCTGGAAACACCATATATTTT; clone size: NA; CDR3 length: 17; J gene: TRBJ1-3; V gene: TRBV28; D gene: NA
CDR3 protein: CASSVTGTGWYGYTF; CDR3 DNA: TGTGCCAGCAGTGTTACCGGGACAGGGTGGTATGGCTACACCTTC; clone size: once; CDR3 length: 15; J gene: TRBJ1-2; V gene: TRBV6-1; D gene: TRBD1
CDR3 protein: CASSLSRPGDIQYF; CDR3 DNA: TGTGCCAGCAGTCTTTCACGGCCGGGGGACATTCAGTACTTC; clone size: once; CDR3 length: 14; J gene: TRBJ2-4; V gene: TRBV27; D gene: NA
CDR3 protein: CASSEAGSGNTIYF; CDR3 DNA: TGTGCCAGCAGTGAAGCCGGCTCTGGAAACACCATATATTTT; clone size: NA; CDR3 length: 14; J gene: TRBJ1-3; V gene: TRBV25-1; D gene: NA
CDR3 protein: CASSPDRGSTFSYEQYF; CDR3 DNA: TGTGCCAGCTCCCCGGACAGGGGGAGTACATTCTCCTACGAGCAGTACTTC; clone size: NA; CDR3 length: 17; J gene: TRBJ2-7; V gene: TRBV27; D gene: TRBD1
CDR3 protein: CASSLKTGEYEQYF; CDR3 DNA: TGTGCCAGCTCACTGAAGACGGGAGAATACGAGCAGTACTTC; clone size: NA; CDR3 length: 14; J gene: TRBJ2-7; V gene: TRBV18; D gene: NA
CDR3 protein: CAGTGSPYEQYF; CDR3 DNA: TGTGCCGGGACAGGAAGTCCCTACGAGCAGTACTTC; clone size: NA; CDR3 length: 12; J gene: TRBJ2-7; V gene: TRBV30; D gene: TRBD1
CDR3 protein: CASSLTGYQETQYF; CDR3 DNA: TGCGCCAGCAGCCTTACGGGGTACCAAGAGACCCAGTACTTC; clone size: once; CDR3 length: 14; J gene: TRBJ2-5; V gene: TRBV5-1; D gene: NA
CDR3 protein: CAWSNGQGIMDIQYF; CDR3 DNA: TGTGCCTGGAGTAACGGACAGGGAATAATGGACATTCAGTACTTC; clone size: NA; CDR3 length: 15; J gene: TRBJ2-4; V gene: TRBV30; D gene: TRBD1
CDR3 protein: CASSPGPSYEQYF; CDR3 DNA: TGTGCCAGTAGTCCTGGGCCCTCCTACGAGCAGTACTTC; clone size: NA; CDR3 length: 13; J gene: TRBJ2-7; V gene: TRBV19; D gene: NA
CDR3 protein: CAWKYSGYNEQFF; CDR3 DNA: TGTGCCTGGAAGTATAGCGGTTACAATGAGCAGTTCTTC; clone size: NA; CDR3 length: 13; J gene: TRBJ2-1; V gene: TRBV30; D gene: NA
CDR3 protein: CASSLRQGSYEQYF; CDR3 DNA: TGCGCCAGCAGCTTGAGACAGGGCTCCTACGAGCAGTACTTC; clone size: once; CDR3 length: 14; J gene: TRBJ2-7; V gene: TRBV5-1; D gene: TRBD1
CDR3 protein: CASSQDRGQGASETQYF; CDR3 DNA: TGCGCCAGCAGCCAAGATAGAGGACAGGGGGCTTCGGAGACCCAGTACTTC; clone size: NA; CDR3 length: 17; J gene: TRBJ2-5; V gene: TRBV4-1; D gene: TRBD1
CDR3 protein: CSAFGESHEQYF; CDR3 DNA: TGCAGCGCCTTCGGGGAGTCCCACGAGCAGTACTTC; clone size: NA; CDR3 length: 12; J gene: TRBJ2-7; V gene: TRBV29-1; D gene: NA
CDR3 protein: CASSGPGLGRVDTGELFF; CDR3 DNA: TGTGCCAGCAGTGGACCGGGACTAGGGAGGGTGGACACCGGGGAGCTGTTTTTT; clone size: NA; CDR3 length: 18; J gene: TRBJ2-2; V gene: TRBV27; D gene: TRBD2
CDR3 protein: CASSARQVVTEAFF; CDR3 DNA: TGTGCCAGCAGCGCTCGACAGGTAGTCACTGAAGCTTTCTTT; clone size: NA; CDR3 length: 14; J gene: TRBJ1-1; V gene: TRBV7-2; D gene: NA
CDR3 protein: CASSSGHYQETQYF; CDR3 DNA: TGTGCCAGCAGCTCGGGACATTACCAAGAGACCCAGTACTTC; clone size: NA; CDR3 length: 14; J gene: TRBJ2-5; V gene: TRBV7-9; D gene: NA
CDR3 protein: CASSSGHRPEKLFF; CDR3 DNA: TGTGCCAGTAGTTCGGGACACCGGCCTGAAAAACTGTTTTTT; clone size: few; CDR3 length: 14; J gene: TRBJ1-4; V gene: TRBV19; D gene: NA
CDR3 protein: CASSEGVSWKFF; CDR3 DNA: TGTGCCAGCAGTGAAGGTGTTAGCTGGAAGTTCTTC; clone size: NA; CDR3 length: 12; J gene: TRBJ2-1; V gene: TRBV6-1; D gene: NA
CDR3 protein: CSSSLSGAGVFAGANVLTF; CDR3 DNA: TGTTCCAGCAGCCTTAGTGGGGCAGGCGTATTCGCTGGGGCCAACGTCCTGACTTTC; clone size: once; CDR3 length: 19; J gene: TRBJ2-6; V gene: TRBV7-9; D gene: NA
CDR3 protein: CASSGRANEKLFF; CDR3 DNA: TGTGCCAGCAGTGGACGGGCTAATGAAAAACTGTTTTTT; clone size: NA; CDR3 length: 13; J gene: TRBJ1-4; V gene: TRBV2; D gene: NA
CDR3 protein: CATSREGANYEQYF; CDR3 DNA: TGTGCCACCAGCAGAGAAGGGGCTAACTACGAGCAGTACTTC; clone size: NA; CDR3 length: 14; J gene: TRBJ2-7; V gene: TRBV15; D gene: NA
CDR3 protein: CASSLVGGGPNNEQFF; CDR3 DNA: TGCGCCAGCAGCTTGGTCGGGGGAGGACCTAACAATGAGCAGTTCTTC; clone size: NA; CDR3 length: 16; J gene: TRBJ2-1; V gene: TRBV5-1; D gene: NA
CDR3 protein: CASSIGIGELFF; CDR3 DNA: TGTGCCAGCAGCATCGGGATCGGGGAGCTGTTTTTT; clone size: NA; CDR3 length: 12; J gene: TRBJ2-2; V gene: TRBV25-1; D gene: NA
CDR3 protein: CASSPGGPYEQYF; CDR3 DNA: TGTGCCAGTAGCCCAGGGGGCCCCTACGAGCAGTACTTC; clone size: NA; CDR3 length: 13; J gene: TRBJ2-7; V gene: TRBV19; D gene: TRBD1
CDR3 protein: CASRFSEDSNYSPLHF; CDR3 DNA: TGTGCCAGCAGATTTTCGGAAGACAGTAATTATTCACCCCTCCACTTT; clone size: NA; CDR3 length: 16; J gene: TRBJ1-6; V gene: TRBV4-2; D gene: NA
CDR3 protein: CASSQTGANEKLFF; CDR3 DNA: TGTGCCAGCTCACAGACAGGGGCTAATGAAAAACTGTTTTTT; clone size: NA; CDR3 length: 14; J gene: TRBJ1-4; V gene: TRBV18; D gene: TRBD1
CDR3 protein: CASSLAASGAYNEQFF; CDR3 DNA: TGTGCCAGCAGCTTAGCGGCCAGCGGGGCATACAATGAGCAGTTCTTC; clone size: NA; CDR3 length: 16; J gene: TRBJ2-1; V gene: TRBV11-1; D gene: TRBD2
CDR3 protein: CASSFLAGSYEQYF; CDR3 DNA: TGTGCCAGCAGTTTTCTAGCGGGGTCCTACGAGCAGTACTTC; clone size: NA; CDR3 length: 14; J gene: TRBJ2-7; V gene: TRBV27; D gene: TRBD2